One sample yielded the 5 T cell receptor beta chains listed below, sequenced in a study of OX40 agonist ivuxolimab in advanced cancers. Using immunoSEQ multiplex PCR, the repertoire was profiled, and TCRdb retains in-frame clones only, with some absent. The sample has about 100,000 clones, 84% seen once. The material was CD4+ or CD8+ T cells sorted from blood, obtained in a trial of the OX40 agonist ivuxolimab. These receptors were taken from an adult with an advanced solid tumor such as melanoma, head and neck, liver or kidney cancer.

DNA of the CDR3: TGTGCCAGCAGTTCCGGGACAGGGCCCTACGAGCAGTACTTC. Amino acids: CASSSGTGPYEQYF. V usage is TRBV2 and J usage is TRBJ2-7; 9 bases agree with TRBD1. Germline V gene sequence: CDR1 SNHLY, CDR2 FYNNEI. Trimming took 5 bases from V and 2 from J; bases not matched to a gene: 4. The CDR3 spans 14 residues.

CDR3 in DNA: TGTGCCAGCAGCTTAGCGGGGGTGAGCACTGAAGCTTTCTTT. Protein: CASSLAGVSTEAFF. This chain connects TRBV7-2 to TRBJ1-1, with D possibly being TRBD1 (5 bases). Between the trimmed V and J ends, which lost 0 bases and 4 bases, there was a span of 9 bases. The germline gives CDR1 SGHTA, CDR2 FQGNSA. CDR3 length: 14 amino acids.

This clone appeared a few times. The chain is built from TRBV2 and TRBJ1-3, with TRBD1 matching 8 bases. V was pared by 6 bases and J by 9 bases, with 10 bases of the junction left unmatched. The germline V gene encodes CDR1 SNHLY and CDR2 FYNNEI. This CDR3 has 14 amino acids. The CDR3 nucleotides read TGTGCCAGCAGCGACAGGGGAGAATCAGTCACCATATATTTT. Translating it yields CASSDRGESVTIYF. The variable domain in full, completed from reference TRBV2 and TRBJ1-3, reads EPEVTQTPSHQVTQMGQEVILRCVPISNHLYFYWYRQILGQKVEFLVSFYNNEISEKSEIFDDQFSVERPDGSNFTLKIRSTKLEDSAMYFCASSDRGESVTIYFGEGSWLTVV.

This chain joins TRBV5-1 and TRBJ2-1; TRBD1 aligns across 7 bases. The CDR3 consists of 16 residues. Germline assignment: CDR1 SGHRS and CDR2 YFSETQ. Losses at the gene ends were 3 bases for V and 2 bases for J; bases not matched to a gene: 8. Written as DNA, the CDR3 is TGCGCCAGCAGCTCGGGACAGAATCCGCCCTACAATGAGCAGTTCTTC. Encoded protein: CASSSGQNPPYNEQFF.

The J gene is TRBJ1-1, the V gene TRBV21-1. TRBV21-1 is recorded as a pseudogene. The CDR3 spans 17 residues. As DNA, the CDR3 is TGTGCCAGCAGCAAAGTTGTGAGGGCAGGTATGAACACTGAAGCTTTCTTT. Translation: CASSKVVRAGMNTEAFF.